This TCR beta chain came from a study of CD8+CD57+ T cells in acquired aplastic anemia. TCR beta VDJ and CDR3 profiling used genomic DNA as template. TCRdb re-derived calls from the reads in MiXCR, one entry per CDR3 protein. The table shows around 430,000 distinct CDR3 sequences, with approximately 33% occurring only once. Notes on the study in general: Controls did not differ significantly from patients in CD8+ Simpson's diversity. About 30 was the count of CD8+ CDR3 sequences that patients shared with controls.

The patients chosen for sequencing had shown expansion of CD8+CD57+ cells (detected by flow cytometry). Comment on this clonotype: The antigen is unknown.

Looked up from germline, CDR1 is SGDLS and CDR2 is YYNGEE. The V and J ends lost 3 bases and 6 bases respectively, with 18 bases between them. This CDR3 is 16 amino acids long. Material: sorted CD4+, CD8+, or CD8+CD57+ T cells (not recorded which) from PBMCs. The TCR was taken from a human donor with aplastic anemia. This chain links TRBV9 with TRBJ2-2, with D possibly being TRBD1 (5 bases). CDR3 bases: TGTGCCAGCAGCGAATGGACAAGTTCTGGATCCGGGGAGCTGTTTTTT. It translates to CASSEWTSSGSGELFF.